This TCR beta chain appears in the sequencing data of a study of response to subunit inactivated influenza vaccine. Findings and limits, study-wide: Seasonal influenza vaccination, on each occasion, was suggested by the authors to recruit few new T cells.

Germline CDR1 is MNHEY and CDR2 is SMNVEV (reference sequence). V was pared by 5 bases and J by 4 bases, with 17 bases between. This CDR3 is built from 15 residues. Using its own MiXCR run on the RT-PCR reads, TCRdb lists one record per CDR3 protein. The sample yields 650,000 to 700,000 distinct CDR3 sequences, around a sixth seen once. As regards this clonotype: Its target is unknown.

The clonotype originates from a man over 45 who received an inactivated influenza vaccine. The sequenced sample was PBMCs from blood, obtained 11 to 12 days after vaccination. This chain joins TRBV27 and TRBJ1-2; no reliable D call. DNA for the CDR3: TGTGCCAGCAGTCCCGGGCCGGACGGTTTCTATGGCTACACCTTC. Protein sequence: CASSPGPDGFYGYTF.